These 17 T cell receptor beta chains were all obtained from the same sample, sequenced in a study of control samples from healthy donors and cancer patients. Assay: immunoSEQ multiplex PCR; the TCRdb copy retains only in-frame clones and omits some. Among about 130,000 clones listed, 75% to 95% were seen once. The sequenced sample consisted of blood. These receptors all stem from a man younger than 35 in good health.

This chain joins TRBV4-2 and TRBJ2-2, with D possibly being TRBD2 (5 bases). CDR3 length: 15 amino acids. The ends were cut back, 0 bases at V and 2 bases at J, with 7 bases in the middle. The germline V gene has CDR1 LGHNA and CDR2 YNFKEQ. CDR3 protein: CASSQDAGNTGELFF. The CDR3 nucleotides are TGTGCCAGCAGCCAAGATGCGGGTAACACCGGGGAGCTGTTTTTT.

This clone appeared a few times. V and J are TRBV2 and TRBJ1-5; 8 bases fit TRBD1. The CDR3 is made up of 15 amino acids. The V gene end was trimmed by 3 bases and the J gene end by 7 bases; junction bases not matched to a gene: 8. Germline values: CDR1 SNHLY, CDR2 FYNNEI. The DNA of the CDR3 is TGTGCCAGCAGTGAGGAGTCAGGGGGCGACCAGCCCCAGCATTTT. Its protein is CASSEESGGDQPQHF.

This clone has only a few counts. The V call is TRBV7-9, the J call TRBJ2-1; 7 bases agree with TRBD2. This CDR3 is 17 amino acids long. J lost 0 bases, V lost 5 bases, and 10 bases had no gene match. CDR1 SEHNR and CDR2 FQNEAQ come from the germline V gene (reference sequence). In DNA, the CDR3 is TGTGCCAGCAGCCCCTTATGGGGCGGGAGCTCCTACAATGAGCAGTTCTTC. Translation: CASSPLWGGSSYNEQFF.

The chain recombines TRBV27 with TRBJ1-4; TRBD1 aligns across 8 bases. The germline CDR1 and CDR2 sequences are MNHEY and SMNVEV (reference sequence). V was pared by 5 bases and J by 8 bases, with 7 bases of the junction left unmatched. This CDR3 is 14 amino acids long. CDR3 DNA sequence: TGTGCCAGCAGTAGTCCAGGGGGCGGGGAAAAACTGTTTTTT. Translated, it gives CASSSPGGGEKLFF.

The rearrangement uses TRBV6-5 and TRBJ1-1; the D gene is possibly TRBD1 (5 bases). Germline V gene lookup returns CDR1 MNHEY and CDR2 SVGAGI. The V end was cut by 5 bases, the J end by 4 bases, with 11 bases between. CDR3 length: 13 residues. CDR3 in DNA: TGTGCCAGCAGTCCCCAGAGGGGCACTGAAGCTTTCTTT. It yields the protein CASSPQRGTEAFF.

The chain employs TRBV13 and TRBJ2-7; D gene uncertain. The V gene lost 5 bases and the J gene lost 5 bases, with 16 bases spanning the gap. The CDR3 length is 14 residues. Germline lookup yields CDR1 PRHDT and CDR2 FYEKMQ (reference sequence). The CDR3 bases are TGTGCCAGCAGCCTTTCACTGGTTAAACACGAGCAGTACTTC. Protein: CASSLSLVKHEQYF.

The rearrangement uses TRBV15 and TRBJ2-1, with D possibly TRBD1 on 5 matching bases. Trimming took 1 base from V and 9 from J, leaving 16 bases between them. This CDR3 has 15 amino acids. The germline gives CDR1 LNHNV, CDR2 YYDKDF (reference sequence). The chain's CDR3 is CATSRVGRATGEQFF. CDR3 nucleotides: TGTGCCACCAGCAGAGTCGGCAGGGCGACGGGTGAGCAGTTCTTC.

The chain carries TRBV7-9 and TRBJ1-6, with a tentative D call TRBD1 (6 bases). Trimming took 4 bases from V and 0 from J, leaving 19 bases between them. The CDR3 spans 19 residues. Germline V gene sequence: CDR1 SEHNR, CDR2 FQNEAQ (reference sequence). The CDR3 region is CASSSSMGAASSYNSPLHF. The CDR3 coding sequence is TGTGCCAGCAGCTCCTCGATGGGGGCCGCCAGCTCCTATAATTCACCCCTCCACTTT. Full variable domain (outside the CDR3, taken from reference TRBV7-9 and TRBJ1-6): DTGVSQNPRHKITKRGQNVTFRCDPISEHNRLYWYRQTLGQGPEFLTYFQNEAQLEKSRLLSDRFSAERPKGSFSTLEIQRTEQGDSAMYLCASSSSMGAASSYNSPLHFGNGTRLTVT.

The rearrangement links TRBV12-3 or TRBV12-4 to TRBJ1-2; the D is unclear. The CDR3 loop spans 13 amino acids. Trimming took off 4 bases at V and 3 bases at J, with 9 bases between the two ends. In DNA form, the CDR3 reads TGTGCCAGCAGTTCCCCGGACGACTATGGCTACACCTTC. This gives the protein CASSSPDDYGYTF.

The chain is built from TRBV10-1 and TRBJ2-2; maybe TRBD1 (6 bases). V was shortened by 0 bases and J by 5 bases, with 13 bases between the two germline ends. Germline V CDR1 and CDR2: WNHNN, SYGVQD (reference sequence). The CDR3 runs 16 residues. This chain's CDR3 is CASSESEGGWTGELFF. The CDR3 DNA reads TGCGCCAGCAGTGAGTCTGAAGGGGGATGGACCGGGGAGCTGTTTTTT.

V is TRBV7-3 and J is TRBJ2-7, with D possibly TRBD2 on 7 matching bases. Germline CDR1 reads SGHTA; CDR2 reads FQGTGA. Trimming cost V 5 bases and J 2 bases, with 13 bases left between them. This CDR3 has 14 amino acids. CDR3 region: CASSVQGGAYEQYF. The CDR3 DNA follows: TGTGCCAGCAGCGTACAAGGGGGGGCCTACGAGCAGTACTTC.

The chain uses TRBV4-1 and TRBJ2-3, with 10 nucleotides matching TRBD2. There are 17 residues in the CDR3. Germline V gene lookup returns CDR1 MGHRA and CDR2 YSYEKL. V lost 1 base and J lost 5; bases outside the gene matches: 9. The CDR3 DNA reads TGCGCCAGCAGCCAAGTTGTTCAGCGGGGGGGTGGAGATACGCAGTATTTT. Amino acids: CASSQVVQRGGGDTQYF.

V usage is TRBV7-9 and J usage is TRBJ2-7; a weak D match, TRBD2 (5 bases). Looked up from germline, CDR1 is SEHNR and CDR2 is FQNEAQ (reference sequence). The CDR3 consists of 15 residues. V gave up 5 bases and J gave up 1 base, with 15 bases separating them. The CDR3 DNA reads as TGTGCCAGCAGCCCCCGCCGGACGGGATCCTACGAGCAGTACTTC. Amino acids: CASSPRRTGSYEQYF.

The CDR3 DNA reads as TGCAGCGTTGAAGATCAGTACGGTAACTATGGCTACACCTTC. It specifies CSVEDQYGNYGYTF. V gene TRBV29-1 combines with J gene TRBJ1-2; D is uncertain. The CDR3 has 14 residues. V shed 0 bases and J shed 1 base, with 9 bases lying between them. Germline CDR1 reads SQVTM; CDR2 reads ANQGSEA.

CDR3 loop: CASSQAHYESPGYGYTF. Written as DNA, the CDR3 is TGTGCCAGCAGCCAGGCACATTATGAGTCGCCCGGATATGGCTACACCTTC. The rearrangement uses TRBV14 and TRBJ1-2, with D hard to call. Between the trimmed V and J ends, which lost 3 bases and 5 bases, there was a span of 22 bases. Germline V lookup: CDR1 SGHDN, CDR2 FVKESK. The CDR3 consists of 17 residues.

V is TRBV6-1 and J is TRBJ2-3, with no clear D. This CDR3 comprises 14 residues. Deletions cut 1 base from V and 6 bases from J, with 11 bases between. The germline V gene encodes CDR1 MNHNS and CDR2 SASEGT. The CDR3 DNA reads TGTGCCAGCAGTGAAGGAGATTTGAGGGATACGCAGTATTTT. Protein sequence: CASSEGDLRDTQYF.

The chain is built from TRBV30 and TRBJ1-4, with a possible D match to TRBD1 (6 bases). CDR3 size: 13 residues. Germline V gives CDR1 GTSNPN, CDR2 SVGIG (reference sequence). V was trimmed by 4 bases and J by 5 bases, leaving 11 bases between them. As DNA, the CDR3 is TGTGCCTGGACAGCAGGGACAAATGAAAAACTGTTTTTT. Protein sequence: CAWTAGTNEKLFF.